The 23 T cell receptor beta chains presented below share a single source sample, sequenced in a study of blood T cell repertoires in COVID-19. Clones were sequenced by immunoSEQ multiplex PCR, and TCRdb holds only the in-frame ones, with some missing. The sample records approximately 150,000 clones, under 90% being singletons. What was sequenced was PBMCs or T cells enriched from blood (not recorded which). These receptors were taken from a woman between 50 and 59 years old who had recovered from COVID-19.

In this sample, this clone turned up once. The chain carries TRBV4-1 and TRBJ2-3; D gene unclear. CDR1 and CDR2 from the germline V gene are MGHRA and YSYEKL. CDR3 length equals 18 residues. V was trimmed by 0 bases and J by 5 bases, leaving 21 bases between them. CDR3 nucleotides: TGCGCCAGCAGCCAAGAAGTGGTAACAGCCCGGCCAGAAGATACGCAGTATTTT. This codes for CASSQEVVTARPEDTQYF.

This clone was recorded once. CDR3 nucleotide sequence: TGTGCCAGCAGCAAAAAGGGGGTACAGGGCCTCTATGGCTACACCTTC. Protein sequence: CASSKKGVQGLYGYTF. The chain employs TRBV21-1 and TRBJ1-2; TRBD1, the D gene given by the table, was not confirmed from the DNA. TRBV21-1 is a known pseudogene. This CDR3 spans 16 amino acids.

The chain links TRBV4-3 to TRBJ2-2; TRBD2 aligns across 8 bases. Germline V gives CDR1 LGHNA, CDR2 YSLEER. With 0 bases clipped from V and 4 bases from J, the junction kept 10 bases outside the gene matches. The CDR3 sequence is 18 residues long. CDR3 sequence reads: CASSQDRAGGMGTGELFF. The CDR3 DNA reads TGCGCCAGCAGCCAAGATAGGGCGGGGGGTATGGGCACCGGGGAGCTGTTTTTT.

This sequence joins TRBV7-2 and TRBJ1-3, with D hard to call. V lost 1 base to trimming and J lost 4 bases, with 11 bases between them. The CDR3 has 15 residues. Germline-derived CDR1 and CDR2 are SGHTA and FQGNSA. CDR3 sequence: CASSLDRGSGNTIYF. CDR3 DNA sequence: TGTGCCAGCAGCTTAGATCGGGGTTCAGGAAACACCATATATTTT.

V is TRBV3-1 (or the pseudogene TRBV3-2) and J is TRBJ2-1; D remains ambiguous. Per germline, CDR1 LGHDT and CDR2 YNNKEL (reference sequence). The CDR3 length is 12 residues. Trimming shortened V by 4 bases and J by 7 bases, and 8 bases separated the two germline ends. Written as DNA, the CDR3 is TGTGCCAGCAGCCTTTTCACTAATGAGCAGTTCTTC. Its protein product is CASSLFTNEQFF.

The CDR3 loop reads CASSPGQNLGQANEKLFF. In DNA form, the CDR3 reads TGTGCCAGCTCACCAGGCCAGAACCTGGGACAGGCTAATGAAAAACTGTTTTTT. V gene TRBV18 combines with J gene TRBJ1-4; TRBD1 matches 8 bases. This CDR3 has 18 residues. Trimming cost V 2 bases and J 3 bases; bases outside gene matches: 11. Germline V gives CDR1 KGHSH, CDR2 LQKENI.

The chain uses TRBV4-1 and TRBJ2-1, with D possibly being TRBD1 (6 bases). The CDR3 extends over 14 amino acids. V gave up 1 base and J gave up 9 bases, with 13 bases separating them. Germline V gene sequence: CDR1 MGHRA, CDR2 YSYEKL. The CDR3 sequence is CASSQVSGEFEQFF. The CDR3, as DNA: TGCGCCAGCAGCCAAGTTTCAGGGGAATTTGAGCAGTTCTTC.

The rearrangement joins TRBV7-9 to TRBJ2-5; D remains unclear. The CDR3 extends over 13 amino acids. The V end was cut by 2 bases, the J end by 6 bases, with 10 bases between. Germline V gene sequence: CDR1 SEHNR, CDR2 FQNEAQ (reference sequence). The CDR3: CASSLSNRQTQYF. The CDR3 nucleotides are TGTGCCAGCAGCTTATCTAACCGCCAGACCCAGTACTTC.

The J gene is TRBJ2-2, the V gene TRBV19, with D possibly TRBD1 on 6 matching bases. Per the germline V gene, CDR1 is LNHDA and CDR2 is SQIVND (reference sequence). The CDR3 is 15 residues long. The germline V and J ends were trimmed by 6 bases and 2 bases, with 13 bases remaining between them. The CDR3, as DNA: TGTGCCAGTAGCCTACGGGACATCAACACCGGGGAGCTGTTTTTT. Translated: CASSLRDINTGELFF.

This clone was seen just once. V gene TRBV7-2 combines with J gene TRBJ1-2, with 7 bases aligning to TRBD1. This CDR3 has 14 amino acids. After removal of 5 bases from V and 7 bases from J, the junction contained 10 bases not matched to a gene. Germline CDR1 is SGHTA and CDR2 is FQGNSA. CDR3 residues: CASSDHRGAGGYTF. CDR3 nucleotide sequence: TGTGCCAGCAGCGATCACAGGGGCGCGGGTGGCTACACCTTC.

This clone was recorded only once. This chain links TRBV24-1 with TRBJ2-1; 12 bases line up with TRBD2. Germline trimming cut 5 bases from V and 16 bases from J; bases unmatched to any gene: 5. This CDR3 spans 12 amino acids. Germline V gene data show CDR1 as KGHDR and CDR2 as SFDVKD. The CDR3: CATSGLAGASFF. As DNA, the CDR3 is TGTGCCACCAGTGGACTAGCGGGAGCTAGTTTCTTC.

The V gene is TRBV6-1, the J gene TRBJ1-6; D is possibly TRBD1 (5 bases). This CDR3 region has 19 residues. V lost 0 bases and J lost 0, with 15 bases in between. Per the germline V gene, CDR1 is MNHNS and CDR2 is SASEGT. The CDR3: CASSEAWAGGSSYNSPLHF. The CDR3 nucleotides read TGTGCCAGCAGTGAAGCGTGGGCGGGGGGTAGCTCCTATAATTCACCCCTCCACTTT.

The chain recombines TRBV5-5 with TRBJ1-2; possible D gene TRBD1, 6 bases. The CDR3 has 13 residues. The V end was cut by 2 bases, the J end by 4 bases, with 9 bases between. CDR1 is SGHKS, CDR2 YYEKEE, per germline (reference sequence). For the CDR3, the DNA is TGTGCCAGCAGCTTTCCAGGGGTCTATGGCTACACCTTC. Translated: CASSFPGVYGYTF.

In this sample, this clone turned up once. The rearrangement uses TRBV28 and TRBJ1-2; D is unresolved. The CDR3 is 12 amino acids. The germline CDR1 and CDR2 sequences are MDHEN and SYDVKM. Trimming removed 5 bases at V and 7 bases at J, with 11 bases between. The CDR3 coding sequence is TGTGCCAGCAGTATTACGGTCGGTGGCTACACCTTC. Translated, it gives CASSITVGGYTF.

This clone appeared once. The chain links TRBV19 to TRBJ2-2; a weak D match, TRBD2 (6 bases). V lost 5 bases to trimming and J lost 9 bases, with 19 bases between them. Germline V gene data show CDR1 as LNHDA and CDR2 as SQIVND (reference sequence). The CDR3 runs to 15 residues. The CDR3 here is CASSFTPWGGRELFF. The CDR3 bases are TGTGCCAGTAGTTTTACCCCCTGGGGAGGCCGGGAGCTGTTTTTT.

The rearrangement links TRBV2 to TRBJ1-1; no clear D. The CDR3 runs to 13 residues. Trimming stripped 11 bases from V and 1 base from J, with 14 bases between. Germline CDR1 reads SNHLY; CDR2 reads FYNNEI. The CDR3: CACHLQPNTEAFF. The DNA of the CDR3 is TGTGCCTGCCACTTACAGCCGAACACTGAAGCTTTCTTT.

The V gene is TRBV19, the J gene TRBJ2-1, with D possibly matching TRBD1 (6 bases). The CDR3 runs to 15 residues. Germline V gene sequence: CDR1 LNHDA, CDR2 SQIVND (reference sequence). Trimming shortened V by 7 bases and J by 10 bases, and 23 bases separated the two germline ends. CDR3 protein: CASMSSQTKQGEQFF. Written as DNA, the CDR3 is TGTGCCAGTATGTCGTCCCAGACCAAACAGGGAGAGCAGTTCTTC.

This rearrangement joins TRBV3-1 (or the pseudogene TRBV3-2) to TRBJ1-2; D remains ambiguous. Trimming cost V 5 bases and J 5 bases, with 15 bases left between them. The CDR3 extends over 14 amino acids. From germline, CDR1 is LGHDT and CDR2 YNNKEL (reference sequence). CDR3 in amino acids: CASSKAGRVYGYTF. As DNA, the CDR3 is TGTGCCAGCAGCAAGGCGGGTCGGGTTTATGGCTACACCTTC.

This CDR3 reads CASSSQTSRSNEQFF. The CDR3 region has the DNA TGTGCCAGCAGCTCCCAGACTAGCCGTTCCAATGAGCAGTTCTTC. This rearrangement joins TRBV7-2 to TRBJ2-1; 7 nucleotides match TRBD2. The CDR3 is made up of 15 amino acids. Germline V gene lookup returns CDR1 SGHTA and CDR2 FQGNSA. Trimming cost V 4 bases and J 6 bases; bases outside gene matches: 9.

The chain combines TRBV29-1 with TRBJ2-1, with D perhaps TRBD1 (6 bases). Germline-derived CDR1 and CDR2 are SQVTM and ANQGSEA. The CDR3 totals 12 residues. V was clipped by 7 bases and J by 7 bases, with 14 bases between them. The CDR3 here is CSAAPGENEQFF. In DNA, the CDR3 is TGCAGCGCCGCCCCAGGGGAGAATGAGCAGTTCTTC.

This chain connects TRBV3-1 (or the pseudogene TRBV3-2) to TRBJ2-5; TRBD2 matches 9 bases. Germline CDR1 and CDR2: LGHDT and YNNKEL (reference sequence). This CDR3 has 15 residues. Trimming removed 4 bases from V and 5 bases from J; junction bases left unmatched: 8. The CDR3 DNA reads TGTGCCAGCAGCCCAGGGTTGCGGGGGGGGGAGACCCAGTACTTC. Translation: CASSPGLRGGETQYF.

The V and J genes are TRBV5-1 and TRBJ1-2, with unresolved D. The CDR3 is 13 amino acids. Between the trimmed V and J ends, which lost 0 bases and 2 bases, there was a span of 5 bases. The V gene's germline CDR1 is SGHRS and CDR2 YFSETQ. The CDR3 spells CASSLGENYGYTF. In nucleotides, the CDR3 is TGCGCCAGCAGCTTGGGGGAGAACTATGGCTACACCTTC.

J is TRBJ2-5 and V is TRBV25-1; D might be TRBD2 (5 bases). This CDR3 is 15 amino acids long. Germline CDR1 is MGHDK and CDR2 is SYGVNS. Trimming stripped 3 bases from V and 2 bases from J, with 13 bases between. This chain's CDR3 is CASSEASRFQETQYF. The CDR3 DNA sequence: TGTGCCAGCAGTGAGGCTAGCAGATTTCAAGAGACCCAGTACTTC.